This T cell receptor (beta chain) was sequenced during a study of response to subunit inactivated influenza vaccine. Study conclusions and caveats: Each seasonal influenza vaccination, the authors suggested, recruits few new T cells.

This CDR3 has 14 amino acids. Germline CDR1 is SGHAT and CDR2 is FQNNGV. Trimming took off 4 bases at V and 2 bases at J, with 9 bases between the two ends. Remarks on this clonotype: Its specificity is not known.

Each CDR3 protein is one row after TCRdb ran MiXCR on the RT-PCR reads. The data show about 610,000 distinct CDR3 sequences, 12% to 15% seen once. The chain employs TRBV11-2 and TRBJ2-4, with no clear D. This specimen consisted of PBMCs from blood, obtained 12 days after vaccination. The TCR comes from a man in his forties or fifties who received an inactivated influenza vaccine. CDR3 region: CASSSRITKNIQYF. For the CDR3, the DNA is TGTGCCAGCAGCTCCCGGATCACCAAAAACATTCAGTACTTC.